The source of this T cell receptor (beta chain) is a study of blood T cell repertoires in COVID-19. Study background: Italy, Spain and the United States were the sources of the convalescent and acute COVID-19 samples. In each case, the material was cDNA or gDNA derived from T cells, B-cell-depleted T cells, or PBMCs.

Authors' processing steps: Scientists estimated how many nucleated cells there were by amplifying reference gene primers. Profiled with immunoSEQ multiplex PCR; TCRdb holds only in-frame clones, not every one. That table supplies the V and J calls and clone size; D and trimming were determined from the DNA. The data hold about 300,000 clones, with roughly 87% observed a single time. Trimming removed 3 bases from V and 1 base from J, with 12 bases in between. Per the germline V gene, CDR1 is MNHNS and CDR2 is SASEGT. The CDR3 spans 15 residues. The specimen sequenced was peripheral blood. The rearrangement uses TRBV6-1 and TRBJ1-1, with D possibly TRBD1 on 5 matching bases. The clonotype was recovered from a man aged 18 to 29 with active or convalescent COVID-19. The DNA for the CDR3 is TGTGCCAGCAGTGACGGGTCAGGGAAGAACACTGAAGCTTTCTTT. This encodes CASSDGSGKNTEAFF.